The 9 T cell receptor beta chains in this list originate from one sample, sequenced in a study of blood T cell repertoires in COVID-19. Data came from immunoSEQ multiplex PCR; TCRdb stores just in-frame clones and leaves some out. This sample carries about 180,000 clones, 88% of them seen once, and the ten largest clones take more than 8.5%. The sequencing sample was made of PBMCs or T cells enriched from blood (not recorded which). Receptor source: a woman under 30 who had recovered from COVID-19.

In its sample, this clone was seen once. The chain has TRBV5-1 and TRBJ2-2, with a weak D call TRBD1 (6 bases). The CDR3 runs to 14 residues. The germline V gene has CDR1 SGHRS and CDR2 YFSETQ. Deletions cut 4 bases from V and 3 bases from J, with 10 bases between. The CDR3 bases are TGCGCCAGCAGCACGGGACACGACACCGGGGAGCTGTTTTTT. Protein: CASSTGHDTGELFF.

The genes are TRBV6-5 and TRBJ2-2; tentative D call: TRBD1 (6 bases). CDR1 and CDR2 (germline): MNHEY, SVGAGI. This CDR3 spans 14 amino acids. V was cut by 8 bases and J by 1 base, with 11 bases left in between. The CDR3 here is CASEPQGNTGELFF. CDR3 in DNA: TGTGCCAGCGAGCCACAGGGGAACACCGGGGAGCTGTTTTTT.

The chain combines TRBV7-2 with TRBJ2-7; possibly TRBD1 for D (5 bases). Germline CDR1 and CDR2: SGHTA and FQGNSA. There are 15 residues in the CDR3. V gave up 5 bases and J gave up 4 bases, with 18 bases separating them. The CDR3 here is CASSPGSDRTYEQYF. In DNA, the CDR3 is TGTGCCAGCAGCCCAGGATCCGACAGAACTTACGAGCAGTACTTC.

This chain joins TRBV19 and TRBJ2-7, with D possibly being TRBD2 (7 bases). The CDR3 totals 17 residues. V lost 0 bases and J 3 bases, leaving 18 bases between the germline ends. Germline CDR1 is LNHDA and CDR2 is SQIVND (reference sequence). This CDR3 is CASSIEEGGGGHYEQYF. The CDR3 nucleotides read TGTGCCAGTAGTATAGAGGAGGGCGGCGGGGGACACTACGAGCAGTACTTC.

The CDR3: CASSLGGAKYF. The CDR3 nucleotides read TGTGCCAGCAGCTTGGGTGGGGCAAAGTACTTC. The chain carries TRBV5-4 and TRBJ2-7; tentatively, D is TRBD1 (5 bases). V was clipped by 0 bases and J by 11 bases, with 9 bases between them. Per the germline V gene, CDR1 is SGHNT and CDR2 is YYREEE (reference sequence). This CDR3 contains 11 residues.

The chain is built from TRBV28 and TRBJ2-5; TRBD2 agrees at 9 bases. CDR3 length equals 15 residues. Germline V gene lookup returns CDR1 MDHEN and CDR2 SYDVKM. The J segment lost 1 base and the V segment lost 4 bases, leaving 4 bases of the junction unmatched. The CDR3 reads CASSSRGGGQETQYF. Here the CDR3 DNA reads TGTGCCAGCAGTTCGCGGGGGGGTGGCCAAGAGACCCAGTACTTC.

CDR3 in amino acids: CSASTSGGYNEQFF. The DNA of the CDR3 is TGCAGTGCTAGTACTAGCGGGGGATACAATGAGCAGTTCTTC. This chain joins TRBV20-1 and TRBJ2-1; 11 nucleotides line up with TRBD2. The CDR3 is 14 residues long. Per the germline V gene, CDR1 is DFQATT and CDR2 is SNEGSKA (reference sequence). Trimming at V came to 3 bases and at J to 4 bases, leaving 2 bases not matched to a gene.

The chain couples TRBV10-2 to TRBJ2-7, with 10 bases that match TRBD2. The length of the CDR3 is 14 residues. The trim removed 5 bases at V and 7 bases at J, leaving 8 bases unmatched. Germline V gives CDR1 WSHSY, CDR2 SAAADI. The CDR3: CASSSSLAGREQYF. DNA for the CDR3: TGCGCCAGCAGTTCTTCACTAGCGGGACGGGAGCAGTACTTC.

The chain has TRBV5-4 and TRBJ2-1; D is perhaps TRBD1 (6 bases). The length of the CDR3 is 14 residues. CDR1 SGHNT and CDR2 YYREEE come from the germline V gene (reference sequence). V was trimmed by 0 bases and J by 6 bases, leaving 10 bases between them. The CDR3, as DNA: TGTGCCAGCAGCTTGGGGGGGCCTGTCAATGAGCAGTTCTTC. Translating it yields CASSLGGPVNEQFF. Variable domain in full (rest from reference TRBV5-4 and TRBJ2-1): ETGVTQSPTHLIKTRGQQVTLRCSSQSGHNTVSWYQQALGQGPQFIFQYYREEENGRGNFPPRFSGLQFPNYSSELNVNALELDDSALYLCASSLGGPVNEQFFGPGTRLTVL.